This paragraph covers one TCR beta chain sequence. Its target is not known. The V and J ends lost 3 bases and 14 bases, in that order; junction bases with no gene match: 7. The germline CDR1 and CDR2 sequences are KGHDR and SFDVKD. This CDR3 comprises 12 residues. TCR beta CDR3 regions were amplified from RNA. First-round RT-PCR targeting the TCR CDR3 was performed with the HTBI primer set. One entry per CDR3 protein, called by TCRdb with MiXCR from the multiplex PCR reads. The table records roughly 500,000 distinct CDR3 sequences, about 22% of them present only once. This record belongs to a study of T cells in Graves' hyperthyroidism and ophthalmopathy. The study, taken as a whole, reports: Most thyroid clonotypes with frequency above 0.001 were detected in blood.

This receptor was identified in a woman in her 70s with Graves' ophthalmopathy. The chain employs TRBV24-1 and TRBJ1-1; 8 positions agree with TRBD1. The sample taken for sequencing was blood. CDR3 nucleotides: TGTGCCACCAGTGATACCCGACAGGGGAGGTTCTTT. Translation: CATSDTRQGRFF.